This TCR beta chain was recorded in a study of T cell repertoires in cytomegalovirus infection. A few counts support this clonotype. TCRdb re-called the reads through MiXCR, storing one row per CDR3 protein. The sample includes 85,000 to 130,000 distinct CDR3 sequences, around 22% of them seen just once. Trimming pared 3 bases from V and 9 bases from J, leaving 12 bases between. CDR3 length: 13 amino acids. Germline V gives CDR1 MDHEN, CDR2 SYDVKM. This receptor was taken from a human donor in good health (CMV status not recorded). Some clones in this sample may be carry-over from other donors' samples. This chain links TRBV28 with TRBJ2-4; D is unclear. The sample comprised CD8+ T cells from PBMCs. The CDR3 coding sequence is TGTGCCAGCAGTTTTACGCTGAGAGGCATTCAGTACTTC. This sequence encodes CASSFTLRGIQYF.